This is a list of T cell receptor beta chains from one sample in a study of cytomegalovirus exposure and HLA in healthy donors. The assay was immunoSEQ multiplex PCR, and TCRdb's table has in-frame clones only and misses some. The data show nearly 200,000 clones, with approximately 80% seen just once and 13% held by the top ten. Material: PBMCs. The origin of the receptors is a woman aged 25 to 39 in good health and CMV-seropositive. Both conserved end residues are part of each CDR3. D genes are given only for firm matches. For some rows the clone size is stated as once, few or many, or as a class when expanded; others skip it.

>TRBV10-3|TRBD1|TRBJ1-5|-
TGTGCCATCAGTGAGCCTAGACAGGGCGATCAGCCCCAGCATTTT
CAISEPRQGDQPQHF
>TRBV27|TRBD1|TRBJ2-5|-
TGTGCCAGCGCCGGGACAGGGGACCAAGAGACCCAGTACTTC
CASAGTGDQETQYF
>TRBV6-1|TRBD1|TRBJ2-7|-
TGTGCCAGCGACGTCACACAGGGGTCCGAGCAGTACTTC
CASDVTQGSEQYF
>TRBV7-7|-|TRBJ2-5|-
TGTGCTAGCAGCTTATGGCGAGGGGGAGAGACCCAGTACTTC
CASSLWRGGETQYF
>TRBV5-1|TRBD1|TRBJ2-3|-
TGCGCCAGCAGCCAGGGACAGGGAGATACGCAGTATTTT
CASSQGQGDTQYF
>TRBV11-2|-|TRBJ2-5|-
TGTGCCAGCAGACAACACAGGAGGGGGCTGGAGACCCAGTACTTC
CASRQHRRGLETQYF
>TRBV9|TRBD2|TRBJ2-2|-
TGTGCCAGCAGCGTAGATATAGCGGGAGATACCGGGGAGCTGTTTTTT
CASSVDIAGDTGELFF
>TRBV29-1|-|TRBJ1-1|-
TGCAGCGTTGTAGTATCCGCGGCTAACACTGAAGCTTTCTTT
CSVVVSAANTEAFF
>TRBV25-1|-|TRBJ1-2|-
TGTGCCAGCAGTAAGCAGGGAAACTATGGCTACACCTTC
CASSKQGNYGYTF
>TRBV25-1|-|TRBJ1-4|-
TGTGCCAGCAGTATCCAGGGTGCTAATGAAAAACTGTTTTTT
CASSIQGANEKLFF
>TRBV5-1|-|TRBJ2-3|-
TGCGCCAGCAGCTTGGGCCGCGGGCTAGCAGATACGCAGTATTTT
CASSLGRGLADTQYF
>TRBV19|TRBD1|TRBJ1-1|-
TGTGCCAGTAGTGGACAGGGGCCCTACACTGAAGCTTTCTTT
CASSGQGPYTEAFF
>TRBV11-2|TRBD2|TRBJ2-7|-
TGTGCCAGCAGCTTAGATGGGGGACTAGCAGGCCTATACTCCTACGAGCAGTACTTC
CASSLDGGLAGLYSYEQYF
>TRBV7-2|TRBD1|TRBJ1-1|-
TGTGCCAGCAGCTTATTTCACAGGGGCAGCGCTGAAGCTTTCTTT
CASSLFHRGSAEAFF
>TRBV5-1|TRBD2|TRBJ2-7|-
TGCGCCAGCGGGGGGACTAGCGGGTCCTTCTACGAGCAGTACTTC
CASGGTSGSFYEQYF
>TRBV7-9|-|TRBJ1-4|-
TGTGCCAGCAGCCCAGACAGTGCAACTAATGAAAAACTGTTTTTT
CASSPDSATNEKLFF
>TRBV7-9|-|TRBJ1-1|-
TGTGCCAGCAGCCGACGGAGTTCTGCTTTCTTT
CASSRRSSAFF
>TRBV2|-|TRBJ2-7|once
TGTGCCAGCAGTGAACGGGCCAGCGGAAGCTCCTACGAGCAGTACTTC
CASSERASGSSYEQYF
>TRBV5-3|TRBD2|TRBJ2-7|-
TGTGCCAGAAGCTTGAAGGCGGGAGGGCTAAACGAGCAGTACTTC
CARSLKAGGLNEQYF
>TRBV10-3|-|TRBJ2-7|-
TGTGCCACCCAGGCCTCCTACGAGCAGTACTTC
CATQASYEQYF
>TRBV7-9|-|TRBJ2-3|-
TGTGCCAGCAGCGCGAGGGGAGGGGGTACAGATACGCAGTATTTT
CASSARGGGTDTQYF
>TRBV18|-|TRBJ2-5|-
TGTGCCAGCTCGGCAAGGAGAGACAGAGAGACCCAGTACTTC
CASSARRDRETQYF
>TRBV5-1|TRBD2|TRBJ2-2|-
TGCGCCAGCAGCTTGCTCGGGACTAGCGGGAGTTCTAACACCGGGGAGCTGTTTTTT
CASSLLGTSGSSNTGELFF
>TRBV27|TRBD1|TRBJ2-1|-
TGTGCCAGCAGTTCCCTCGGGGACAGAAATAACAATGAGCAGTTCTTC
CASSSLGDRNNNEQFF
>TRBV27|TRBD1|TRBJ2-1|-
TGTGCCAGCAGTTCCACCTCATGGACAGGGGCGAGCTCCTACAATGAGCAGTTCTTC
CASSSTSWTGASSYNEQFF
>TRBV6-5|TRBD1|TRBJ1-2|-
TGTGCCAGCAGTTACGGTGCCAGGGGGTACTATGGCTACACCTTC
CASSYGARGYYGYTF
>TRBV29-1|-|TRBJ2-5|-
TGCAGCGTTAAGGGCGGCAGGGGCTACCAAGAGACCCAGTACTTC
CSVKGGRGYQETQYF